The clone carrying this TCR beta chain occurred many times. These data come from a study of T cells after yellow fever vaccination. MiXCR was run by TCRdb on the 5' RACE reads, yielding one entry per CDR3 protein. The sample consists of hundreds of thousands of distinct CDR3 sequences, around 4% of them appearing once. The CDR3 runs 13 residues. CDR1 and CDR2 from the germline V gene are SGHAT and FQNNGV. The ends were cut back, 0 bases at V and 7 bases at J, with 8 bases in the middle. The receptor was derived from a man aged 18 to 29 who received the YFV17D yellow fever vaccine. The chain combines TRBV11-2 with TRBJ2-3; D ambiguous. Here the sequenced sample was PBMCs, taken on the day of the yellow fever booster vaccination. This CDR3 reads CASSLDRRNTQYF. CDR3 nucleotide sequence: TGTGCCAGCAGCTTAGATCGGCGAAATACGCAGTATTTT.